This TCR beta chain derives from a study of blood T cell repertoires in COVID-19 (dated by TCRdb to between 2020 and 2021). Background for the entire study: Samples from collaborators originated in the United States, Italy and Spain and spanned both the acute and convalescent phases of COVID-19. Sample metadata almost always included a de-identified subject ID, COVID-19 status, age in years and sex. A freely available public database, intended as a resource for researchers studying the immune response to SARS-CoV-2, is where the repertoires were released. The samples were drawn from the first 160 participants of the ongoing ImmuneRACE study and from 1,254 subjects provided by 6 global collaborators. Where available, HLA class I and class II types were obtained from metadata supplied by the sample provider rather than from assay-based typing. Subjects who had been exposed to COVID-19, were actively infected with it, or had recovered from it provided the deeply sampled blood TCRbeta repertoires that made up the dataset. The prospective study material was composed of cDNA or gDNA derived from T cells, B-cell-depleted T cells, or PBMCs.

For this clone: Its antigen is unknown. Base-call qualities are not available, and no considerably larger clone is one nucleotide away.

TCRbeta CDR3 regions were amplified from genomic DNA using the immunoSEQ Assay, a bias-controlled multiplex PCR. The source study handled its data this way. The number of nucleated cells in each sample was estimated by amplification of reference gene primers within the assay. To quantify the absolute abundance of each unique TCRbeta CDR3 rearrangement, sequence reads were collapsed and filtered. Productive Simpson clonality was computed per sample as the square root of Simpson's diversity index over productive rearrangements. TCRdb holds this immuneACCESS table with in-frame rearrangements only. Some clones are missing; in checked studies, unresolved V genes explain under half, and the rest has no known cause. V and J calls and clone size are copied from that table; D and trimming were computed from the DNA. In this sample the table shows roughly 100,000 clones, over 80% of which occur a single time. The top ten constitute around 2% of the sample.

Beyond this particular receptor, the publication reports: Clinical and demographic metadata were provided uncurated, with the amount varying by source and participant.

The collaborating institutions used their own protocols to collect whole blood in K2EDTA tubes. Collaborator samples were shipped for TCRbeta analysis as frozen whole blood, isolated PBMCs, or DNA extracted from either sample type. CDR1 and CDR2 are read off the germline V gene as SGDLS and YYNGEE. The V end gives up 4 bases and the J end 3 bases, leaving 10 bases in the junction not matched to a gene. The CDR3 starts with the cysteine, ends with the phenylalanine, and has 15 residues. The retained sequence is limited to the CDR3, 45 bases, with the frame set at the first base. Source material: peripheral blood. The chain employs TRBV9 and TRBJ2-7; 7 bases in between match TRBD2. This receptor was taken from a man between 65 and 79 years old with active or convalescent COVID-19. The CDR3 region: CASSREPSGGYEQYF. The nucleotide sequence is given as TGTGCCAGCAGCCGTGAGCCATCGGGGGGCTACGAGCAGTACTTC.